These T cell receptor beta chains were read from a single sample in a study of spatial heterogeneity in lung cancer. Via MiXCR, TCRdb re-called the 5' RACE reads, giving one row per CDR3 protein. The sample comprises about 80,000 distinct CDR3 sequences, approximately 8% of which are singletons, and about 7% rests with the top ten. Sequencing used PBMCs, obtained at surgery. The source is a male donor with early-stage non-small cell lung cancer. Both conserved end residues are part of each CDR3. The D gene is left open where the match is weak. Clone size is shown for a subset of rows, as once, few, many or a class of expanded clone.

cdr3_nt cdr3_aa clone_size j_call d_call v_call cdr3_length
TGTGCCAGCAGTTTGGCTGTGTCTGGGGGGTACAATGAGCAGTTCTTC CASSLAVSGGYNEQFF many TRBJ2-1 - TRBV25-1 16
TGCAGCGTTGACTCACTAGCGGGCCCACTAGGCGGTCGGTACTTC CSVDSLAGPLGGRYF many TRBJ2-7 TRBD2 TRBV29-1 15
TGTGCCAGCAGCTCCCTCACTAGCGGCAAATACAATGAGCAGTTCTTC CASSSLTSGKYNEQFF few TRBJ2-1 TRBD2 TRBV6-2/TRBV6-3 16
TGTGCCAGCCAGGGACGGAGCTCTGGGGCCAACGTCCTGACTTTC CASQGRSSGANVLTF many TRBJ2-6 - TRBV5-4 15
TGTGCCTGGAGCCAACCGCGCCGCCCGACTAACGAGCAGTACTTC CAWSQPRRPTNEQYF - TRBJ2-7 - TRBV30 15
TGCGCCAGCAGCTTGGTACTGTCGGGGGGCGCTACTGAAGCTTTCTTT CASSLVLSGGATEAFF few TRBJ1-1 - TRBV5-1 16
TGTGCCAGCAGTTTACCATTCCTCAGCGGGAGCTGGGAGACCCAGTACTTC CASSLPFLSGSWETQYF few TRBJ2-5 TRBD2 TRBV28 17
TGCAGTGCGACCCAGGGGGCTAATGAAAAACTGTTTTTT CSATQGANEKLFF few TRBJ1-4 TRBD1 TRBV20-1 13
TGCAGTGCGTACCCGGGACGACAGGGAGCGGCCACTGAAGCTTTCTTT CSAYPGRQGAATEAFF many TRBJ1-1 TRBD1 TRBV20-1 16
TGCGCCAGCAGCGGAGGGGGCGCAGATACGCAGTATTTT CASSGGGADTQYF - TRBJ2-3 - TRBV5-1 13
TGTGCCAGCAGCCAAGACGTTGGAGCTCAGGGAACGTGGGGCTACACCTTC CASSQDVGAQGTWGYTF many TRBJ1-2 - TRBV14 17
TGTGCCAGCAGCCAAGATCAGGCCACAGGGGGTGAAAAACTGTTTTTT CASSQDQATGGEKLFF - TRBJ1-4 TRBD1 TRBV3-1 16
TGCGCCAGCAGCTTCGATGGACAGGGGAGCGGGGAGCTGTTTTTT CASSFDGQGSGELFF many TRBJ2-2 TRBD1 TRBV5-1 15
TGTGCCAGCAGCGGAAACAGGGAGTTAATCTATGGCTACACCTTC CASSGNRELIYGYTF many TRBJ1-2 - TRBV7-9 15
TGTGCCAGCAGTTTAGGGGTCAAAAACATTCAGTACTTC CASSLGVKNIQYF many TRBJ2-4 - TRBV27 13
TGTGCCAGCAGCCAGGCCGGGGGCTACGAGCAGTACTTC CASSQAGGYEQYF many TRBJ2-7 - TRBV11-3 13
TGTGCCACCTCCCGGATAGGGGGCAACTACAATGAGCAGTTCTTC CATSRIGGNYNEQFF many TRBJ2-1 TRBD1 TRBV2 15
TGCGCCAGCAGCTTGGGGTCGAGGGGACGATCGGAGACCCAGTACTTC CASSLGSRGRSETQYF - TRBJ2-5 - TRBV5-1 16
TGTGCCAGCAGCTCCAGAGTAGCGGGAGCAACAGATACGCAGTATTTT CASSSRVAGATDTQYF few TRBJ2-3 TRBD2 TRBV11-2 16
TGCGCCAGCAGGGGACTAGCGGGATTTCTCTACAATGAGCAGTTCTTC CASRGLAGFLYNEQFF many TRBJ2-1 TRBD2 TRBV5-1 16
TGTGCCAGCAGCTTTAAACTCGACACCTATGGCTACACCTTC CASSFKLDTYGYTF few TRBJ1-2 - TRBV3-1 14
TGTGCCAGCAGCCTCAGATACTACGAGCAGTACTTC CASSLRYYEQYF many TRBJ2-7 - TRBV7-6 12
TGTGCCAGCAGCCACATGGCGGGGAGTGGGGCCAACGTCCTGACTTTC CASSHMAGSGANVLTF - TRBJ2-6 - TRBV12-3/TRBV12-4 16
TGTGCCAGCAGACCAGTGAGCGGGACCCGCTCCTACAATGAGCAGTTCTTC CASRPVSGTRSYNEQFF few TRBJ2-1 TRBD2 TRBV7-8 17
TGCGCCAGCAGCCTCCAGACAGGGGCCCACAATGAGCAGTTCTTC CASSLQTGAHNEQFF - TRBJ2-1 TRBD1 TRBV4-1 15
TGTGCCAGCAGTGAAGGCGGGACAGGGAATGAAAAACTGTTTTTT CASSEGGTGNEKLFF - TRBJ1-4 TRBD1 TRBV2 15
TGTGCCAGCAGTGAAATTGGTGGGGGCAATCAGCCCCAGCATTTT CASSEIGGGNQPQHF many TRBJ1-5 - TRBV25-1 15
TGCAGTGCTACCGGGCCCGGGGGAGTGGGATATTTT CSATGPGGVGYF few TRBJ2-3 - TRBV20-1 12
TGTGCCAGTAGCCCCAGGGTTCAAGAGACCCAGTACTTC CASSPRVQETQYF - TRBJ2-5 - TRBV19 13
TGCGCCAGCAGCTACGGTACAGGGAGGGTTACTGAAGCTTTCTTT CASSYGTGRVTEAFF once TRBJ1-1 - TRBV5-1 15
TGTGCCAGCAGCTGGGGGAAGTACGAGCAGTACTTC CASSWGKYEQYF few TRBJ2-7 - TRBV7-9 12